This entry lists 20 T cell receptor beta chains sequenced from one sample in a study of PD-L1 blockade in urothelial cancer. Some clones are missing from TCRdb's copy, which holds only in-frame ones; the method was immunoSEQ multiplex PCR. The sample has about 38,000 clones, around 85% seen once. Time point specified: pretreatment peripheral blood. Source: PBMCs, taken around atezolizumab (anti-PD-L1) treatment. These receptors came from an elderly man with urothelial cancer.

The chain has TRBV5-6 and TRBJ2-7; 10 bases align to TRBD1. CDR1 is SGHDT and CDR2 is YYEEEE in the germline V gene. This CDR3 is 16 amino acids long. V was clipped by 4 bases and J by 5 bases; unmatched bases: 12. The CDR3 sequence: CASSPLTGQGMHEQYF. The CDR3, as DNA: TGTGCCAGCAGCCCATTAACGGGACAGGGGATGCACGAGCAGTACTTC.

The J gene is TRBJ2-5, the V gene TRBV5-5; 8 nucleotides agree with TRBD1. Germline CDR1 SGHKS, CDR2 YYEKEE (reference sequence). The CDR3 is 16 amino acids. V gave up 3 bases and J gave up 4 bases; unmatched junction bases: 11. The CDR3 DNA sequence: TGTGCCAGCAGCTCGGCCGGAGGGACAGGAGGAGAGACCCAGTACTTC. Translating gives CASSSAGGTGGETQYF.

The rearrangement joins TRBV5-4 to TRBJ2-7; D is possibly TRBD1 (5 bases). CDR1 SGHNT and CDR2 YYREEE come from the germline V gene (reference sequence). The germline V and J ends were trimmed by 0 bases and 3 bases, with 10 bases remaining between them. The CDR3 loop spans 14 amino acids. The DNA of the CDR3 is TGTGCCAGCAGCTTGGGCGCAGGGAACTACGAGCAGTACTTC. Translated: CASSLGAGNYEQYF.

This clone was recorded a few times. This chain links TRBV9 with TRBJ2-1, with TRBD1 as a possible D gene (6 bases). The CDR3 length is 15 residues. Germline CDR1 SGDLS, CDR2 YYNGEE. Trimming removed 3 bases from V and 6 bases from J, with 16 bases in between. CDR3 sequence reads: CASSGWGRIPNEQFF. The CDR3 DNA reads TGTGCCAGCAGCGGATGGGGGCGCATCCCCAATGAGCAGTTCTTC.

This chain uses TRBV10-3 with TRBJ1-5, with 11 bases identical to TRBD1. The ends lost 5 bases at V and 6 bases at J; junction bases unmatched: 3. Per the germline V gene, CDR1 is ENHRY and CDR2 is SYGVKD. The CDR3 consists of 14 residues. The CDR3 sequence is CAISSGTGGQPQHF. CDR3 DNA: TGTGCCATCAGTTCCGGGACAGGGGGTCAGCCCCAGCATTTT.

The J gene is TRBJ2-7, the V gene TRBV30; 10 bases map to TRBD1. The CDR3 is 15 amino acids. Trimming removed 2 bases from V and 5 bases from J; junction bases left unmatched: 9. Germline V gene sequence: CDR1 GTSNPN, CDR2 SVGIG (reference sequence). The CDR3, as DNA: TGTGCCTGGAGTAGAAGGGGACAGGGGACGAACGAGCAGTACTTC. This codes for CAWSRRGQGTNEQYF.

The chain carries TRBV29-1 and TRBJ1-2; 10 nucleotides agree with TRBD1. The V gene end was trimmed by 7 bases and the J gene end by 6 bases; junction bases not matched to a gene: 8. The CDR3 covers 13 residues. The germline V gene encodes CDR1 SQVTM and CDR2 ANQGSEA. CDR3 amino acids: CSGRTGGFDGYTF. The DNA for the CDR3 is TGCAGCGGACGGACAGGGGGTTTTGATGGCTACACCTTC. Full variable domain (outside the CDR3, taken from reference TRBV29-1 and TRBJ1-2): SAVISQKPSRDICQRGTSLTIQCQVDSQVTMMFWYRQQPGQSLTLIATANQGSEATYESGFVIDKFPISRPNLTFSTLTVSNMSPEDSSIYLCSGRTGGFDGYTFGSGTRLTVV.

The chain is built from TRBV7-9 and TRBJ2-2, with 12 bases matching TRBD2. The CDR3 spans 15 residues. Trimming took 5 bases from V and 4 from J; bases not matched to a gene: 2. Germline CDR1 is SEHNR and CDR2 is FQNEAQ (reference sequence). The CDR3 DNA is TGTGCCAGCAGCACGGGACTAGCGGGCACCGGGGAGCTGTTTTTT. This gives the protein CASSTGLAGTGELFF.

J is TRBJ1-2 and V is TRBV5-1; 8 bases align to TRBD1. This CDR3 region has 14 residues. Germline lookup yields CDR1 SGHRS and CDR2 YFSETQ. V shed 0 bases and J 8 bases; nucleotides not matched to a gene: 6. The CDR3 spells CASSLEAGGDGYTF. The CDR3 DNA reads as TGCGCCAGCAGCTTGGAGGCAGGGGGCGACGGCTACACCTTC.

J is TRBJ2-1 and V is TRBV5-1, with 10 bases identical to TRBD1. The V gene end was trimmed by 3 bases and the J gene end by 2 bases; junction bases not matched to a gene: 2. In germline, CDR1 is SGHRS, CDR2 YFSETQ. CDR3 length: 15 residues. CDR3 residues: CASSSGQGAYNEQFF. The CDR3 DNA follows: TGCGCCAGCAGCTCCGGACAGGGGGCCTACAATGAGCAGTTCTTC.

V gene TRBV11-3 combines with J gene TRBJ2-5, with 11 positions matching TRBD1. The CDR3 is made up of 14 amino acids. J was trimmed by 4 bases and V by 5 bases; bases with no gene match: 3. Germline loops: CDR1 SGHNT, CDR2 YENEEA. The CDR3 loop is CASSIGTGGETQYF. In nucleotides, the CDR3 is TGTGCCAGCAGCATCGGGACAGGGGGAGAGACCCAGTACTTC.

The gene calls are TRBV28 and TRBJ1-5; the match to TRBD1 covers 8 bases. Germline CDR1 and CDR2: MDHEN and SYDVKM. This CDR3 region has 15 residues. Trimming cost V 5 bases and J 6 bases; bases outside gene matches: 9. CDR3 bases: TGTGCCAGCAGTACCCAACAGGGGGTCGGTCAGCCCCAGCATTTT. Encoded protein: CASSTQQGVGQPQHF.

This clone was detected once. This chain joins TRBV19 and TRBJ1-2; D uncertain. The V end was cut by 3 bases, the J end by 0 bases, with 8 bases between. Germline V gives CDR1 LNHDA, CDR2 SQIVND (reference sequence). There are 14 residues in the CDR3. The CDR3 region has the DNA TGTGCCAGTAGTATTCTGACTCCTAACTATGGCTACACCTTC. Its protein product is CASSILTPNYGYTF.

This chain joins TRBV10-3 and TRBJ2-1; the D gene is possibly TRBD1 (5 bases). The CDR3 contains 12 residues. Germline V gene sequence: CDR1 ENHRY, CDR2 SYGVKD. The V end was cut by 10 bases, the J end by 6 bases, with 13 bases between. The CDR3 reads CATTRVGNEQFF. In DNA form, the CDR3 reads TGTGCCACTACCAGGGTCGGCAATGAGCAGTTCTTC.

The rearrangement links TRBV29-1 to TRBJ1-2, with 8 bases aligning to TRBD1. The germline V gene encodes CDR1 SQVTM and CDR2 ANQGSEA. There are 13 residues in the CDR3. Germline trimming cut 4 bases from V and 6 bases from J; bases unmatched to any gene: 7. The DNA for the CDR3 is TGCAGCGTTGGTCATGACAGGGGAGATGGCTACACCTTC. This sequence encodes CSVGHDRGDGYTF.

This clone appeared a single time. V is TRBV2 and J is TRBJ2-5; 7 positions match TRBD1. Per the germline V gene, CDR1 is SNHLY and CDR2 is FYNNEI. With V trimmed by 11 bases and J by 5 bases, 17 bases remained unmatched. The CDR3 sequence is 15 residues long. The CDR3 is CASIGPGGFSETQYF. CDR3 DNA sequence: TGTGCCTCAATAGGGCCAGGGGGTTTTTCGGAGACCCAGTACTTC.

This chain uses TRBV6-6 with TRBJ1-5, with TRBD1 as a possible D gene (6 bases). This CDR3 has 16 amino acids. The V and J ends lost 0 bases and 7 bases respectively, with 16 bases between them. Germline V gene data show CDR1 as MNHNY and CDR2 as SVGAGI (reference sequence). CDR3 protein: CASSYSWGGAGQPQHF. DNA of the CDR3: TGTGCCAGCAGTTACTCGTGGGGGGGCGCTGGACAGCCCCAGCATTTT.

This chain links TRBV6-6 with TRBJ2-1, with 11 bases fitting TRBD2. The V gene's germline CDR1 is MNHNY and CDR2 SVGAGI (reference sequence). Unmatched junction bases numbered 6, after V lost 2 bases and J lost 9 bases. This CDR3 contains 15 residues. The CDR3 loop reads CASSYIAGGHLEQFF. The CDR3 DNA reads TGTGCCAGCAGTTACATAGCGGGAGGGCACCTTGAGCAGTTCTTC.

The V and J genes are TRBV9 and TRBJ1-1; TRBD1 matches 8 bases. Unmatched junction bases numbered 7, after V lost 4 bases and J lost 2 bases. The germline V gene has CDR1 SGDLS and CDR2 YYNGEE. This CDR3 has 15 residues. CDR3 bases: TGTGCCAGCAGCACGGTGACAGGGGCAAACACTGAAGCTTTCTTT. Translation gives CASSTVTGANTEAFF. The whole variable domain, remainder taken from reference TRBV9 and TRBJ1-1, is DSGVTQTPKHLITATGQRVTLRCSPRSGDLSVYWYQQSLDQGLQFLIQYYNGEERAKGNILERFSAQQFPDLHSELNLSSLELGDSALYFCASSTVTGANTEAFFGQGTRLTVV.

A few counts support this clone. The chain employs TRBV20-1 and TRBJ2-5, with D possibly matching TRBD2 (5 bases). There are 11 residues in the CDR3. V was pared by 6 bases and J by 4 bases, with 9 bases between. The germline V gene has CDR1 DFQATT and CDR2 SNEGSKA (reference sequence). CDR3 DNA: TGCAGTGCCGGCCGGGGAGAGACCCAGTACTTC. This gives the protein CSAGRGETQYF.